This record looks at one T cell receptor (beta chain) sequence and its context. This clonotype was seen only a few times. Its antigen is currently not known. No base quality values were provided; no much bigger clone lies one nucleotide off. The source of the sample is a study of human T cells and chemical hapten exposure (dated by TCRdb to about 2021). About the full investigation: For sensitization, 2% DPC in acetone was applied to a 2 cm by 2 cm area of upper inner arm skin. Throughout the study period of around 25 weeks, patients also received therapeutic DPC doses to the scalp every week. Alopecia areata with under or over 50% scalp involvement, alopecia totalis and alopecia universalis were represented in the patient cohort, which was mostly female. Blood for TCR sequencing was provided by twenty-nine alopecia patients at one to four time points (pre-sensitization, 2, 6 and 24 weeks). The study tracked peripheral blood TCR repertoire changes in vivo during primary and secondary sensitization to the hapten diphenylcyclopropenone (DPC) in alopecia patients. Libraries were pooled for sequencing, and variation in per-sample TCR yields was attributed mainly to small differences in library volumes within the pool. Patch tests used Finn chambers with 0.01% DPC on the upper back, scored after 6 days by International Contact Dermatitis Research Group standards. Blood was sampled from patients pre-sensitization (week 0) and at 2, 6 and about 24 weeks after DPC sensitization. General findings and caveats noted by the study authors: After repeated subsampling, the strength of the expansion versus patch-test correlation and the threshold at which it became significant changed. A positive correlation was found between the number of PT1 expanded TCRs and patch test score, with significance reached at thresholds 8, 16 and 32 but not 4. The number of TCRs above 1 in 1000 frequency did not change with DPC sensitization; there was no evidence of global repertoire structure alterations. Because all patients had alopecia, a presumed autoimmune disease, the immune response of the patients might differ from that of healthy individuals. Compared with pre-sensitization or healthy control sets, expanded TCRs formed significantly more large CDR3 similarity clusters, which is consistent with antigen-driven responses.

The time point label, read with the paper, signifies: patch test 1, 2 weeks after DPC sensitization. The treatment or condition tag for this specimen amounts to: therapeutic diphenylcyclopropenone sensitization with weekly scalp DPC. At each patch-test visit, blood was drawn before the patch test was applied. Patients were considered eligible if aged 18 to 70, diagnosed with alopecia and deemed suitable for DPC therapy, and patients were excluded if pregnant. Unfractionated whole blood was collected in Tempus Blood RNA tubes, and total RNA was extracted from that blood. Preparation of the library involved RACE. Sequenced on a NextSeq 500. During library preparation, unique molecular identifiers were attached to individual cDNA molecules so that TCRs could be counted in a quantitative, reproducible way. From each blood RNA sample, both TCR alpha and TCR beta chains were sequenced. The original methods were these. The median number of TCRs per sample was approximately 98,000, ranging from about 20,000 to 750,000. V, J and CDR3 annotation of the TCR reads was performed with the Decombinator software suite. For the PS versus PT1 abundance plots, all samples were subsampled to the same number of TCRs (28,000). Expanded TCRs were defined as absent before sensitization and observed at least eight times at the 2-week time point. TCRdb reprocessed the public reads (quality trimming at Q25 with fastp, clone calling with MiXCR) and kept in-frame beta chains. One record per CDR3 amino acid sequence lists the most common genes and DNA. TCRdb assigned the V and J calls; the authors' analysis was not used. Across this sample there are about 90,000 distinct CDR3 sequences, with more than 9% seen only once. 2% to 2.5% of the sample lies in the top ten.

CDR1 and CDR2 are drawn from the germline V gene: SGDLS, YYNGEE. Including the terminal cysteine and phenylalanine, the CDR3 comprises 14 residues. Kept here is only the CDR3 DNA, which spans 42 bases and is read in frame from base 1. V and J are truncated by 4 bases and 5 bases respectively, leaving an intervening sequence of 15 bases. This chain joins TRBV9 to TRBJ2-5, with TRBD1 as a weak D call on 6 bases. The specimen was whole blood, collected in connection with sensitization to the hapten diphenylcyclopropenone (DPC). The clonotype was recovered from a man in his forties or fifties with alopecia areata. Some clones in this sample may be carry-over from other donors' samples. The CDR3 reads CASSSRGIRETQYF. The DNA reads as follows: TGTGCCAGCAGCTCAAGGGGGATTCGGGAGACCCAGTACTTC. The full variable domain, with segments outside the CDR3 supplied by the reference TRBV9 and TRBJ2-5 proteins, appears as DSGVTQTPKHLITATGQRVTLRCSPRSGDLSVYWYQQSLDQGLQFLIQYYNGEERAKGNILERFSAQQFPDLHSELNLSSLELGDSALYFCASSSRGIRETQYFGPGTRLLVL.